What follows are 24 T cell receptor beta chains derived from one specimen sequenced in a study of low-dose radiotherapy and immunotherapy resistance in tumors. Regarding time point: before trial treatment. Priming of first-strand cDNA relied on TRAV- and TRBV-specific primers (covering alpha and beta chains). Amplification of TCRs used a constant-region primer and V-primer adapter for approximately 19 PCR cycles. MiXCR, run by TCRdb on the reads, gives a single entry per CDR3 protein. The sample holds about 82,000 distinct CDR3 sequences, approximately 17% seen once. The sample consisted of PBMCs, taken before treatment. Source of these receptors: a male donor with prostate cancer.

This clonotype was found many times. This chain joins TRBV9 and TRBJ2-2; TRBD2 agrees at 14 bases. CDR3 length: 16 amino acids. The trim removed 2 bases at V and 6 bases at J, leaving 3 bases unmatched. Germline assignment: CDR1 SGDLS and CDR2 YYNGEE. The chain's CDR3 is CASSVGTSGSPGELFF. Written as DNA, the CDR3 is TGTGCCAGCAGCGTGGGGACTAGCGGGAGCCCCGGGGAGCTGTTTTTT.

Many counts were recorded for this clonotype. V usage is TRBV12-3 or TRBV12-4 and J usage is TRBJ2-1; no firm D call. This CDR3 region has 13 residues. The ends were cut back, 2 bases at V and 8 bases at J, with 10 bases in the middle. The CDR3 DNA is TGTGCCAGCAGTTTATCAGGTTTCGATGAGCAGTTCTTC. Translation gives CASSLSGFDEQFF.

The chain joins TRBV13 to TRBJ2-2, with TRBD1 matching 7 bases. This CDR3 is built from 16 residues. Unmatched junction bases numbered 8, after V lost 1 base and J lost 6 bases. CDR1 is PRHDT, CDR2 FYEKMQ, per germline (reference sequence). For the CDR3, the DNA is TGTGCCAGCAGCTTAGAACGAACAGGGGTGGCCGGGGAGCTGTTTTTT. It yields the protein CASSLERTGVAGELFF.

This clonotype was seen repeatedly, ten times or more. The CDR3 nucleotides read TGTGCCTGGAGGAGGACAGGGGGAGGCTATGGCTACACCTTC. Protein sequence: CAWRRTGGGYGYTF. This chain connects TRBV30 to TRBJ1-2; TRBD1 aligns across 10 bases. Germline CDR1 reads GTSNPN; CDR2 reads SVGIG (reference sequence). The CDR3 is 14 residues long. Losses at the gene ends were 3 bases for V and 4 bases for J; bases not matched to a gene: 5.

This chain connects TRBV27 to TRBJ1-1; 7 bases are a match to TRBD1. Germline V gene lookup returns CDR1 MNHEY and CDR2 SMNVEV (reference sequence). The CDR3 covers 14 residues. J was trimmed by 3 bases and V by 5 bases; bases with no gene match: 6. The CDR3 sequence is CASSLQGRYTEAFF. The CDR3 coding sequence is TGTGCCAGCAGTCTACAGGGGCGGTACACTGAAGCTTTCTTT.

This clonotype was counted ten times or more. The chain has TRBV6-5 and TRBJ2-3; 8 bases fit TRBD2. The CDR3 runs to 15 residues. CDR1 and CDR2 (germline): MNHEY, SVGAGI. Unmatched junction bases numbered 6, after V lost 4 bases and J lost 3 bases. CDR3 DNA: TGTGCCAGCAGTTTCGGGGGGGCCATGACAGATACGCAGTATTTT. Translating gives CASSFGGAMTDTQYF.

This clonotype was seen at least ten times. The CDR3 reads CATSRWTGGQYGYTF. DNA of the CDR3: TGTGCCACCAGCAGATGGACAGGGGGACAGTATGGCTACACCTTC. The chain carries TRBV15 and TRBJ1-2; TRBD1 agrees at 10 bases. Per the germline V gene, CDR1 is LNHNV and CDR2 is YYDKDF (reference sequence). The CDR3 length is 15 residues. V shed 2 bases, J shed 5 bases, and the junction held 5 bases outside the gene matches.

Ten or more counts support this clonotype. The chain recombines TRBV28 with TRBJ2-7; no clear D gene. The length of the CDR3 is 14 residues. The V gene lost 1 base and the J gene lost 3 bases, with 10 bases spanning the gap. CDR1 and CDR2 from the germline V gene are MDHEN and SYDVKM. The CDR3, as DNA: TGTGCCAGCAGTTTATCGGGCAGGAACTACGAGCAGTACTTC. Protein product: CASSLSGRNYEQYF.

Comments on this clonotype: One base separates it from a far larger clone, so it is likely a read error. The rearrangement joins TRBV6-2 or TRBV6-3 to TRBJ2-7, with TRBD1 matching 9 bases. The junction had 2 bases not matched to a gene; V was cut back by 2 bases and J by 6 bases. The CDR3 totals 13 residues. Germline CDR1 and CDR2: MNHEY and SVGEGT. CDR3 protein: CASSYVTGGEQYF. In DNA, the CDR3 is TGTGCCAGCAGTTACGTGACAGGGGGCGAGCAGTACTTC.

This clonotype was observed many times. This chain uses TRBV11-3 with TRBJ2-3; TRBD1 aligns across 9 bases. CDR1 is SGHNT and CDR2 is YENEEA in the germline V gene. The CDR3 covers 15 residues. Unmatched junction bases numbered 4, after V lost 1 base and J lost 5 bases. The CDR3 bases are TGTGCCAGCAGCTTAGGACAGGGGGAAGGAGATACGCAGTATTTT. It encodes CASSLGQGEGDTQYF.

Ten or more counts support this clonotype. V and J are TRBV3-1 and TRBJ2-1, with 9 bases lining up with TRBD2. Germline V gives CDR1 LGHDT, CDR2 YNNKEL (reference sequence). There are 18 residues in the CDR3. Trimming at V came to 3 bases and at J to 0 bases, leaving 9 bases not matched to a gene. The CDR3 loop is CASSQRTSANPSYNEQFF. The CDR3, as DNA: TGTGCCAGCAGCCAGCGGACTAGCGCGAATCCCTCCTACAATGAGCAGTTCTTC.

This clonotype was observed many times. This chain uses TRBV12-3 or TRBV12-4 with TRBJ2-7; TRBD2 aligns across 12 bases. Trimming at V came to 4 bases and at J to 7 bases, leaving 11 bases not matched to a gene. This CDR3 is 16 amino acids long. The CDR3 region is CASSSGLAGLPGEQYF. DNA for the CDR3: TGTGCCAGCAGTTCCGGACTAGCGGGACTTCCTGGGGAGCAGTACTTC.

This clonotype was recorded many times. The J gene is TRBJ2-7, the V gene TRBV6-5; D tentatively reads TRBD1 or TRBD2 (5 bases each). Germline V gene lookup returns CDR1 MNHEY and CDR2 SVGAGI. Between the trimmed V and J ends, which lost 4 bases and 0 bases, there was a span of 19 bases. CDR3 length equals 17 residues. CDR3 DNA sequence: TGTGCCAGCAGTTCCAACATGGGACGACAAGGCTCCTACGAGCAGTACTTC. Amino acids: CASSSNMGRQGSYEQYF.

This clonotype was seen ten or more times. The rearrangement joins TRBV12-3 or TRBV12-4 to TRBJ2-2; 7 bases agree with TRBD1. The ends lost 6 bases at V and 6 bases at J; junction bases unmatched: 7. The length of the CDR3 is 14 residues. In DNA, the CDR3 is TGTGCCAGCAGCGCCGACAGGGTTTCCGGGGAGCTGTTTTTT. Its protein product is CASSADRVSGELFF.

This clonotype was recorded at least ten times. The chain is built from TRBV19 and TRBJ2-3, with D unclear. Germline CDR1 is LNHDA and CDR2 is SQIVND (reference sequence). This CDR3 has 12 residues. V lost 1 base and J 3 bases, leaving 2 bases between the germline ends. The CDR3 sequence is CASSIATDTQYF. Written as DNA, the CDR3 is TGTGCCAGTAGTATAGCAACAGATACGCAGTATTTT.

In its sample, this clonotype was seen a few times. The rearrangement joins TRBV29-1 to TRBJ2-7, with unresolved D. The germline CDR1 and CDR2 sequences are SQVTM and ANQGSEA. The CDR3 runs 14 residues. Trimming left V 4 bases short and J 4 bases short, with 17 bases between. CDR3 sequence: CSVVAAAGPYEQYF. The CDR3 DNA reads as TGCAGCGTTGTCGCTGCAGCAGGACCATACGAGCAGTACTTC.

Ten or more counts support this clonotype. The CDR3 region has the DNA TGTGCCAGCAGCTTGAGGGCGGGACTAGCGGGATCCGGGGAGCTGTTTTTT. Protein: CASSLRAGLAGSGELFF. The chain recombines TRBV5-4 with TRBJ2-2, with 13 bases matching TRBD2. The V gene end was trimmed by 1 base and the J gene end by 6 bases; junction bases not matched to a gene: 6. The CDR3 has 17 amino acids. CDR1 is SGHNT, CDR2 YYREEE, per germline (reference sequence).

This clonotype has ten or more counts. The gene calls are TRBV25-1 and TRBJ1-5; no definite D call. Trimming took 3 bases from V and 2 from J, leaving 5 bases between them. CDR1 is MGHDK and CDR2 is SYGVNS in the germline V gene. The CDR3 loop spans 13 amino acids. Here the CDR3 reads CASSDLGNQPQHF. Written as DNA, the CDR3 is TGTGCCAGCAGTGACCTGGGCAATCAGCCCCAGCATTTT.

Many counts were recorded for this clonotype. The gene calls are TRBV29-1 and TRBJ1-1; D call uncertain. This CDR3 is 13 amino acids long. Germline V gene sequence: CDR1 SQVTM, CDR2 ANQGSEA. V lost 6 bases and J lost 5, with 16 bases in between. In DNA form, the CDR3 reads TGCAGCGTCGGCATCTCGGAATGGACTGAAGCTTTCTTT. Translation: CSVGISEWTEAFF. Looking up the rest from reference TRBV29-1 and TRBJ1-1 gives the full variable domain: SAVISQKPSRDICQRGTSLTIQCQVDSQVTMMFWYRQQPGQSLTLIATANQGSEATYESGFVIDKFPISRPNLTFSTLTVSNMSPEDSSIYLCSVGISEWTEAFFGQGTRLTVV.

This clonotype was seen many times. The CDR3 DNA reads TGCAGCACGACGTACGGAGATACGCAGTATTTT. It specifies CSTTYGDTQYF. V and J are TRBV29-1 and TRBJ2-3, with D unresolved. With 8 bases removed from V and 5 bases from J, the gap between germline ends came to 11 bases. This CDR3 has 11 residues. CDR1 and CDR2 (germline): SQVTM, ANQGSEA.

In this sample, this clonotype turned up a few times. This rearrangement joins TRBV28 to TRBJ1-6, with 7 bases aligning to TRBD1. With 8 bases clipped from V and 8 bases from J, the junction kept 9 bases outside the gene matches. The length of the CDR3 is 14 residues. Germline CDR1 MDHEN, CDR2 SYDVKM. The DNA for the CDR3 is TGTGCCAGCTCTGGGGCAGGGGGGTATTCACCCCTCCACTTT. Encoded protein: CASSGAGGYSPLHF. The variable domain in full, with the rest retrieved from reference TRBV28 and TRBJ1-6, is DVKVTQSSRYLVKRTGEKVFLECVQDMDHENMFWYRQDPGLGLRLIYFSYDVKMKEKGDIPEGYSVSREKKERFSLILESASTNQTSMYLCASSGAGGYSPLHFGNGTRLTVT.

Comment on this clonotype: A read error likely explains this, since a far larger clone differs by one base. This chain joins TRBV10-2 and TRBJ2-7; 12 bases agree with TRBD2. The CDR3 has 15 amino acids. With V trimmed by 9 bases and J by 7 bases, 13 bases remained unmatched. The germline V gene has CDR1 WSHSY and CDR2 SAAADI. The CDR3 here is CASGIPSGGAREQYF. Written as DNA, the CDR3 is TGCGCCAGTGGTATTCCTAGCGGGGGGGCCAGGGAGCAGTACTTC.

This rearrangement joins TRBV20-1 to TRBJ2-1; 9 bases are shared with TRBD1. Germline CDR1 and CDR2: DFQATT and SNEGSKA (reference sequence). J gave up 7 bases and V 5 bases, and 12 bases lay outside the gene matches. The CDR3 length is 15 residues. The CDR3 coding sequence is TGCAGTGCTTCACTACCGGGACAGGGATTAAATGAGCAGTTCTTC. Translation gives CSASLPGQGLNEQFF.

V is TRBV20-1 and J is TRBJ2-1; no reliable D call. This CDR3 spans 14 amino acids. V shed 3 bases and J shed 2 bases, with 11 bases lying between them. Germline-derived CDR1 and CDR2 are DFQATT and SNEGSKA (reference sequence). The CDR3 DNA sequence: TGCAGTGCTAGCCAAGCTACGACCTACAATGAGCAGTTCTTC. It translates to CSASQATTYNEQFF.